Detailed here is one T cell receptor beta chain. Its cognate antigen is unknown. This CDR3 is 17 amino acids long. Germline lookup yields CDR1 SGHRS and CDR2 YFSETQ. The V end was cut by 1 base, the J end by 0 bases, with 13 bases between. Generated by immunoSEQ multiplex PCR, the TCRdb table keeps only in-frame clones and is missing some. The data show about 42,000 clones, around 90% seen once. Busulfan-fludarabine conditioning, marrow transplant, and cyclophosphamide on days +3 and +4 were administered. These data come from a study of T cells after posttransplantation cyclophosphamide. The study's findings and limits: Later blood repertoires were often dominated by clones from the donor CD8+ memory compartment.

The sample was PBMCs, taken just over 60 days after allogeneic stem cell transplant with posttransplant cyclophosphamide. The TCR comes from a male patient aged 55-69 years who received an allogeneic stem cell transplant from a related donor and was CMV-positive. Some of these T cells may belong to the graft donor. The chain joins TRBV5-1 to TRBJ1-4; no clear D. CDR3 amino acids: CASSLTVNHATNEKLFF. The CDR3 DNA sequence: TGCGCCAGCAGCTTGACAGTGAACCATGCAACTAATGAAAAACTGTTTTTT.